This T cell receptor (beta chain) was observed in a study of cytomegalovirus exposure and HLA in healthy donors. About the study: One earlier analysis, a look at 180 million or so T cells, found about 110 million unique TCR beta sequences.

Turning to this clone: The antigen remains unidentified.

The study, taken as a whole, reports: In vitro data verified a few CMV-associated chains as specific for CMV antigens.

Primers: 60 Vbeta forward and 13 Jbeta reverse. The protocol was immunoSEQ multiplex PCR, while the TCRdb copy is restricted to in-frame clones and leaves out a portion. Of about 130,000 clones listed, approximately 80% are singletons. The V end was cut by 0 bases, the J end by 4 bases, with 12 bases between. The germline CDR1 and CDR2 sequences are MGHRA and YSYEKL. This CDR3 is 15 amino acids long. The sequence was collected from a middle-aged man in good health and CMV-seronegative. The source material was PBMCs. V usage is TRBV4-1 and J usage is TRBJ1-2; D is unclear. The CDR3 sequence is CASSQDRTVPYGYTF. The CDR3 DNA sequence: TGCGCCAGCAGCCAAGATAGAACCGTCCCCTATGGCTACACCTTC.